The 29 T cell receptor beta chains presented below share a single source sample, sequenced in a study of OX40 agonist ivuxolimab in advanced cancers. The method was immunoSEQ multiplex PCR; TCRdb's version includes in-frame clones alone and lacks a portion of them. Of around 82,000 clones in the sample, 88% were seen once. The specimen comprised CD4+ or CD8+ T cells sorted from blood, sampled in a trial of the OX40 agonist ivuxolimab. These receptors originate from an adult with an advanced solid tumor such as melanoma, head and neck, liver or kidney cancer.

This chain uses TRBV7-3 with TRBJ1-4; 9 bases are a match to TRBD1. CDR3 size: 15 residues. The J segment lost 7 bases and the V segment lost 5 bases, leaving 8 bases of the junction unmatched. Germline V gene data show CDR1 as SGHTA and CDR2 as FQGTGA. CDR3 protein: CASSISGTGIEKLFF. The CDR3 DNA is TGTGCCAGCAGCATCTCCGGGACAGGGATTGAAAAACTGTTTTTT.

The CDR3 DNA follows: TGTGCCACCAGGGAACATTCCTATAATTCACCCCTCCACTTT. The encoded protein is CATREHSYNSPLHF. The rearrangement links TRBV28 to TRBJ1-6; possibly TRBD1 for D (5 bases). From germline, CDR1 is MDHEN and CDR2 SYDVKM. The CDR3 totals 14 residues. Between the trimmed V and J ends, which lost 10 bases and 1 base, there was a span of 11 bases.

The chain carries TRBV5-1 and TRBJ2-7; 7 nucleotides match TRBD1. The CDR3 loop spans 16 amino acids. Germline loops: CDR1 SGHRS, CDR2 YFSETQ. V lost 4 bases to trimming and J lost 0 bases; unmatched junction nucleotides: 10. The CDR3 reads CASSPNAGGISYEQYF. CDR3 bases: TGCGCCAGCAGCCCAAACGCAGGGGGTATCTCCTACGAGCAGTACTTC.

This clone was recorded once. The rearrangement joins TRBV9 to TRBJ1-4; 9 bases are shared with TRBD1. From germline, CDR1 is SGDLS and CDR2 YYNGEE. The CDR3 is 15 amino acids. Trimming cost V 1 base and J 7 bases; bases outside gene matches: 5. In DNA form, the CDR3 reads TGTGCCAGCAGCGTACCCGGGACAGGGAGTGAAAAACTGTTTTTT. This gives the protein CASSVPGTGSEKLFF.

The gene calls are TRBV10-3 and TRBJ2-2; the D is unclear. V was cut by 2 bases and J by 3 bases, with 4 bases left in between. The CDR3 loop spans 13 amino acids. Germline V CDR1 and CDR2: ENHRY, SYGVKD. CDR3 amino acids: CAISEVYTGELFF. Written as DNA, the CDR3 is TGTGCCATCAGTGAGGTTTACACCGGGGAGCTGTTTTTT.

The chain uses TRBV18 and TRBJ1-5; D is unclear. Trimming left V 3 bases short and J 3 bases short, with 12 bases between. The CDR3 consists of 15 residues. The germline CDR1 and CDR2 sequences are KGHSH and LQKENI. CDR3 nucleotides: TGTGCCAGCTCACCGCAAAGATTAGCCAATCAGCCCCAGCATTTT. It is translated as CASSPQRLANQPQHF.

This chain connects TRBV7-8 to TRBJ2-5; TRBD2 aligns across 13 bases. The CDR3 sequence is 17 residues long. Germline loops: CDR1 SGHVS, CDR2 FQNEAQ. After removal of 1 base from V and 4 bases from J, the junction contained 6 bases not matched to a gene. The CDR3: CASSLVLAGGIGETQYF. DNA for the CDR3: TGTGCCAGCAGCTTAGTACTAGCGGGGGGGATCGGAGAGACCCAGTACTTC.

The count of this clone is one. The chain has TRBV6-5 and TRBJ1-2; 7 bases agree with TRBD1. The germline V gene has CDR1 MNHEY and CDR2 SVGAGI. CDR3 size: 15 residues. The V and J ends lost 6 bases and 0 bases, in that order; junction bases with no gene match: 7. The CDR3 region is CASRQGVGANYGYTF. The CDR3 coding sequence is TGTGCCAGCAGGCAGGGGGTTGGAGCTAACTATGGCTACACCTTC.

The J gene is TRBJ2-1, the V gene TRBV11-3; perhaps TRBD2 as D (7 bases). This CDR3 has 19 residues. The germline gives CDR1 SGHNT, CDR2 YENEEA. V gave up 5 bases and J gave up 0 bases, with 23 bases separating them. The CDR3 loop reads CASSKGLVGATHSYNEQFF. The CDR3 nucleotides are TGTGCCAGCAGCAAAGGACTAGTGGGGGCGACACACTCCTACAATGAGCAGTTCTTC. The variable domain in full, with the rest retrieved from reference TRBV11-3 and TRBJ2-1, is EAGVVQSPRYKIIEKKQPVAFWCNPISGHNTLYWYLQNLGQGPELLIRYENEEAVDDSQLPKDRFSAERLKGVDSTLKIQPAELGDSAVYLCASSKGLVGATHSYNEQFFGPGTRLTVL.

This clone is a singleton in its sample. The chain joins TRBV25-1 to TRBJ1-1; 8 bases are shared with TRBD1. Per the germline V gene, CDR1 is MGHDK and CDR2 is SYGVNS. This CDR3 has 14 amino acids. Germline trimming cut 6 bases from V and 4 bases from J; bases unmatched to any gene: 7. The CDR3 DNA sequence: TGTGCCAGCAGAGACAGGACAGGGCGCACTGAAGCTTTCTTT. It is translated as CASRDRTGRTEAFF.

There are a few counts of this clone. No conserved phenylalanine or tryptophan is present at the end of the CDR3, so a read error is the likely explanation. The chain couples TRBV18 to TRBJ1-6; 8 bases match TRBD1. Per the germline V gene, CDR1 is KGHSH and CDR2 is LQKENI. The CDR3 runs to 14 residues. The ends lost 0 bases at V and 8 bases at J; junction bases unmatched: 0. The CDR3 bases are TGTGCCAGCTCACCACCGGACAGGGATTCACCCCTCCACCTT. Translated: CASSPPDRDSPLHL.

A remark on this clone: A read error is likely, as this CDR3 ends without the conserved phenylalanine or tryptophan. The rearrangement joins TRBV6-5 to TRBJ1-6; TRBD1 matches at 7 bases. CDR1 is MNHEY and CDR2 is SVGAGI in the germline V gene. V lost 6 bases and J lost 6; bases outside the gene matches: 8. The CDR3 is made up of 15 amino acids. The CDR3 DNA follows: TGTGCCAGCAGGCCCGGGACAGCGATTAATTCACCCCTCCACCTT. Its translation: CASRPGTAINSPLHL.

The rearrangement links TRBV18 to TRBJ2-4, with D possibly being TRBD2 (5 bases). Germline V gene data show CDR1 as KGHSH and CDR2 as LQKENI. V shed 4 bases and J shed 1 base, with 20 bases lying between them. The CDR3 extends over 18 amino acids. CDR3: CASSRVLEEVKAKNIQYF. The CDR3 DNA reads TGTGCCAGCTCACGAGTCCTGGAGGAGGTGAAGGCCAAAAACATTCAGTACTTC.

CDR3 protein: CASSIDLGAMGGELFF. CDR3 nucleotides: TGTGCCAGTAGTATAGATCTGGGCGCGATGGGCGGGGAGCTGTTTTTT. This chain links TRBV19 with TRBJ2-2; D unclear. The V gene's germline CDR1 is LNHDA and CDR2 SQIVND (reference sequence). Trimming took 0 bases from V and 7 from J, leaving 15 bases between them. The CDR3 covers 16 residues.

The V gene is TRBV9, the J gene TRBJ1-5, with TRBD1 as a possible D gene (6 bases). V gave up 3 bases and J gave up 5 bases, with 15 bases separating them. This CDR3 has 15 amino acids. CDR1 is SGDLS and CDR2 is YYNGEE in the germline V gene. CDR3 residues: CASSAGQLWDQPQHF. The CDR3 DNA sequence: TGTGCCAGCAGCGCCGGACAGTTATGGGATCAGCCCCAGCATTTT.

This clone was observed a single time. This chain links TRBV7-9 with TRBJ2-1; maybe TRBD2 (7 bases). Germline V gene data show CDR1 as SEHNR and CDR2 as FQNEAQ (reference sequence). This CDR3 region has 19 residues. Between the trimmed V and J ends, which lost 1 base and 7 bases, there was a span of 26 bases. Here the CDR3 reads CASSLGVGGPSLYRNEQFF. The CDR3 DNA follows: TGTGCCAGCAGCTTAGGAGTGGGGGGGCCGAGTCTCTACAGGAATGAGCAGTTCTTC.

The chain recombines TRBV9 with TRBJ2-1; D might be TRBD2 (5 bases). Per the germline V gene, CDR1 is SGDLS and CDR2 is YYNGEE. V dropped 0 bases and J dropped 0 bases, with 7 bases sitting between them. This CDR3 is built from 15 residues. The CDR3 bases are TGTGCCAGCAGCGTAGTAGGGAGCTCCTACAATGAGCAGTTCTTC. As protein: CASSVVGSSYNEQFF. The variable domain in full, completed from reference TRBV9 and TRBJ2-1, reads DSGVTQTPKHLITATGQRVTLRCSPRSGDLSVYWYQQSLDQGLQFLIQYYNGEERAKGNILERFSAQQFPDLHSELNLSSLELGDSALYFCASSVVGSSYNEQFFGPGTRLTVL.

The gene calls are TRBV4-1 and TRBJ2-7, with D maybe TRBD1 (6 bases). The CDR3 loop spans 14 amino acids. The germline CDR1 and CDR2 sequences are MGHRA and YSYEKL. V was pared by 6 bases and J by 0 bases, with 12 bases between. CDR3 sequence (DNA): TGCGCCAGCAGACCTCGGACAGACTCCTACGAGCAGTACTTC. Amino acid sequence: CASRPRTDSYEQYF.

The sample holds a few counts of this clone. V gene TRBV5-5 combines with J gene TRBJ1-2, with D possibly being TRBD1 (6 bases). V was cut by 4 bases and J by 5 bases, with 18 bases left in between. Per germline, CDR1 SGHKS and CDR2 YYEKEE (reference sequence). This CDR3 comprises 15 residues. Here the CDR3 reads CASSPPWGRGYGYTF. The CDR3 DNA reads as TGTGCCAGCAGCCCCCCGTGGGGGCGGGGATATGGCTACACCTTC.

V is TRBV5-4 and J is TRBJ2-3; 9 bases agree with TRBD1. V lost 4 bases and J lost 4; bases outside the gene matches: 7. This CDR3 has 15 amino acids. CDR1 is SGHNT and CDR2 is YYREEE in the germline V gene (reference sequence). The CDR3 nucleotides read TGTGCCAGCAGCCGGGACAGGGTGAAGTCAGATACGCAGTATTTT. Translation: CASSRDRVKSDTQYF.

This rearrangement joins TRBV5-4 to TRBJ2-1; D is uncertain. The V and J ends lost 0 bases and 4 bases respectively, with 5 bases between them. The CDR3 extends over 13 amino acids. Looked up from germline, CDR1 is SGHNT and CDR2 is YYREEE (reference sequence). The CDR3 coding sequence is TGTGCCAGCAGCTTGGGTGGGTACAATGAGCAGTTCTTC. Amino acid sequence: CASSLGGYNEQFF.

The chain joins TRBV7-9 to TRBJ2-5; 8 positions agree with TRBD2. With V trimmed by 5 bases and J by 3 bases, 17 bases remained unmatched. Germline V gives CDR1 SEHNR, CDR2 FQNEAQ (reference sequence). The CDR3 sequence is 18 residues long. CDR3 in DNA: TGTGCCAGCAGCAAAGGTTCGGGTCAGAGGCGGGGGGAAGAGACCCAGTACTTC. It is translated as CASSKGSGQRRGEETQYF.

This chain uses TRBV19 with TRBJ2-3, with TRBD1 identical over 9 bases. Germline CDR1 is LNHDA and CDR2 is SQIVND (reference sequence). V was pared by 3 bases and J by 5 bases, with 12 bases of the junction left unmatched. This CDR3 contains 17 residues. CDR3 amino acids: CASSIALNRGRGDTQYF. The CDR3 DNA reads TGTGCCAGTAGTATTGCCCTAAACAGGGGGCGGGGAGATACGCAGTATTTT.

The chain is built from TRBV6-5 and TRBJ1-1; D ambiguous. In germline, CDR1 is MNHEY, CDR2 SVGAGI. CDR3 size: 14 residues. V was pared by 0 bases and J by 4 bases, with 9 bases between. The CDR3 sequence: CASSYSVLGTEAFF. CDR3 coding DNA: TGTGCCAGCAGTTACTCAGTGCTGGGCACTGAAGCTTTCTTT.

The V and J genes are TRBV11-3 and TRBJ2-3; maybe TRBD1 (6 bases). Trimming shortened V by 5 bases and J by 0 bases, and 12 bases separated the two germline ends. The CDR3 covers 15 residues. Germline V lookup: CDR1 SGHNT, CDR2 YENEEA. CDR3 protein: CASSGTRGSTDTQYF. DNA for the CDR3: TGTGCCAGCAGCGGGACGAGGGGGAGCACAGATACGCAGTATTTT.

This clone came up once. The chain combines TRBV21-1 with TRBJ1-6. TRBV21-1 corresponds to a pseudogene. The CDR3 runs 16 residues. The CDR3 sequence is CASSKDGRKNHSPLHF. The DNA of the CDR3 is TGTGCCAGCAGCAAAGACGGGCGAAAGAACCATTCACCCCTCCACTTT.

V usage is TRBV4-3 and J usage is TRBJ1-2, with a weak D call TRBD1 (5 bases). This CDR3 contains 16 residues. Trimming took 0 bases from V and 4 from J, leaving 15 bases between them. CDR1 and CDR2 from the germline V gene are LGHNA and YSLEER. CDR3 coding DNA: TGCGCCAGCAGCCAAGATTGGGAGGGGCTCGGCTATGGCTACACCTTC. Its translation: CASSQDWEGLGYGYTF.

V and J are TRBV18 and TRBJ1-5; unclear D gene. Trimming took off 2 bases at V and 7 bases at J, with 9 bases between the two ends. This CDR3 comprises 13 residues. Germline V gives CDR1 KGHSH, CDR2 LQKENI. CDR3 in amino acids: CASSPGPRQPQHF. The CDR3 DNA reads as TGTGCCAGCTCACCAGGGCCACGCCAGCCCCAGCATTTT.

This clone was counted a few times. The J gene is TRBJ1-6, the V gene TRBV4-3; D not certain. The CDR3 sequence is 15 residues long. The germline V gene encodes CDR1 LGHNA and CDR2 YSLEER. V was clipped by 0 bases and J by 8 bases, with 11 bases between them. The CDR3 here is CASSQEIGRDSPLHF. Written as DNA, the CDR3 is TGCGCCAGCAGCCAAGAAATAGGGAGGGATTCACCCCTCCACTTT.